This T cell receptor beta chain was recovered during a study of Graves' ophthalmopathy and Graves' hyperthyroidism. Whole-study results and caveats: Sensitivity of approximately 88% and specificity of less than 82% were achieved when a 13-signature model separated ophthalmopathy from stable hyperthyroidism. Forecasting of ophthalmopathy progression by the model achieved around 71% sensitivity and less than 80% specificity. Blood shared most expanded thyroid clonotypes above 0.001 frequency.

The source of the PBMCs was over 8.5 ml of fresh peripheral blood. Using RNA transcripts, the TCR beta CDR3 regions were amplified. The first-round RT-PCR employed HTBI primers together with the Qiagen OneStep RT-PCR kit. A multiplex PCR was then performed as the second round. TCRdb reanalysed the multiplex PCR reads using MiXCR and keeps one entry per CDR3 protein. The data show about 740,000 distinct CDR3 sequences, with 35% to 50% seen just once and 44% held by the top ten. Of note for this clonotype: Its antigen is not known.

CDR3 length: 15 amino acids. V lost 5 bases, J lost 0 bases, and 12 bases lay in between. In germline, CDR1 is SGHDT, CDR2 YYEEEE. Sequences were obtained from peripheral blood. The chain employs TRBV5-6 and TRBJ1-3, with no clear D. The sequence was obtained from an adult man with Graves' ophthalmopathy. Written as DNA, the CDR3 is TGTGCCAGCAGTCACGCGTCGATCTCTGGAAACACCATATATTTT. The encoded protein is CASSHASISGNTIYF.